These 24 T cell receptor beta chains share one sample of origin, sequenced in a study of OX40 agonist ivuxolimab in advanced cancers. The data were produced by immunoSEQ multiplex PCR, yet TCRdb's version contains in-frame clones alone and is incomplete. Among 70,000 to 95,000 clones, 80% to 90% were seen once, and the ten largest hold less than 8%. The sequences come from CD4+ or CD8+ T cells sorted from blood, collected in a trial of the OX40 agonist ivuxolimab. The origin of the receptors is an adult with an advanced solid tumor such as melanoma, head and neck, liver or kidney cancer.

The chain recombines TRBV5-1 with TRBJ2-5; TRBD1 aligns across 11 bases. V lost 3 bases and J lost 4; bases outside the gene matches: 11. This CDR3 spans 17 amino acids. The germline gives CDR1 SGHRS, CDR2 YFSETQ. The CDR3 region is CASSSRTGGVGRETQYF. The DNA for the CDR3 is TGCGCCAGCAGCTCAAGGACAGGGGGCGTGGGTCGAGAGACCCAGTACTTC.

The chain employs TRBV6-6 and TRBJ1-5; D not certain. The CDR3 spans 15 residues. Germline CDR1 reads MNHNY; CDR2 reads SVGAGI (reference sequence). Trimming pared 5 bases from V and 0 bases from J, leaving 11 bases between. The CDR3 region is CASSPTVLSNQPQHF. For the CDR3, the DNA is TGTGCCAGCAGTCCGACGGTCCTTAGCAATCAGCCCCAGCATTTT.

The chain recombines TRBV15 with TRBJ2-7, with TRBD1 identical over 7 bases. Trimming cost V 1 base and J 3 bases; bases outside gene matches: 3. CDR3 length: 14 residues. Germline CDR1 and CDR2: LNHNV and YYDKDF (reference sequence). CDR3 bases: TGTGCCACCAGCAGAGCGGGACAGAACTACGAGCAGTACTTC. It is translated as CATSRAGQNYEQYF.

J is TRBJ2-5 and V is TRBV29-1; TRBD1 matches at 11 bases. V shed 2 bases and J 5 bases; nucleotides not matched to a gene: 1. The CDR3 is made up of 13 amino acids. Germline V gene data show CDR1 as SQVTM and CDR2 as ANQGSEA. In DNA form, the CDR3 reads TGCAGCGTTGAAAGGGACAGGGGGGAGACCCAGTACTTC. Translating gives CSVERDRGETQYF.

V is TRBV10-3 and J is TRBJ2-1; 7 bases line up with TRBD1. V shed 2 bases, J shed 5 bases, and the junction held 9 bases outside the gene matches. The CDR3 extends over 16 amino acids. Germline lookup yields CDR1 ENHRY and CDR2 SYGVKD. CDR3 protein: CAISEGNRGSHNEQFF. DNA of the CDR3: TGTGCCATCAGTGAGGGTAACAGGGGTAGCCACAATGAGCAGTTCTTC.

CDR3 coding DNA: TGTGCCAGCAGCCTAGTAACAGGGGGCATTGACTATGGCTACACCTTC. Residues: CASSLVTGGIDYGYTF. The chain recombines TRBV7-6 with TRBJ1-2; TRBD1 aligns across 9 bases. After removal of 5 bases from V and 3 bases from J, the junction contained 10 bases not matched to a gene. The CDR3 has 16 residues. Germline CDR1 and CDR2: SGHVS and FNYEAQ.

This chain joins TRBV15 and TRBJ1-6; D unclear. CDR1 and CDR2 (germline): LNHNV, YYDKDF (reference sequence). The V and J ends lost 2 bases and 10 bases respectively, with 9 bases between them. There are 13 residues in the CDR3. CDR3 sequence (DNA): TGTGCCACCAGCAGAATAACCAACTCACCCCTCCACTTT. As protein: CATSRITNSPLHF.

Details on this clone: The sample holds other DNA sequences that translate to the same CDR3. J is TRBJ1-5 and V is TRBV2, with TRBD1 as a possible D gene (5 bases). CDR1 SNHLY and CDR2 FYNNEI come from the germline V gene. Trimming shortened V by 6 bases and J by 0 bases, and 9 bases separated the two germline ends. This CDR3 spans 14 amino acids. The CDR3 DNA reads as TGTGCCAGCAGAGGCAGGGTTAGCAATCAGCCCCAGCATTTT. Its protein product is CASRGRVSNQPQHF.

CDR3 in amino acids: CASSFRANTEAFF. The CDR3 DNA sequence: TGTGCCAGCAGCTTTAGAGCTAACACTGAAGCTTTCTTT. J is TRBJ1-1 and V is TRBV7-6, with D uncertain. CDR1 is SGHVS and CDR2 is FNYEAQ in the germline V gene. This CDR3 has 13 residues. V gave up 3 bases and J gave up 2 bases, with 7 bases separating them.

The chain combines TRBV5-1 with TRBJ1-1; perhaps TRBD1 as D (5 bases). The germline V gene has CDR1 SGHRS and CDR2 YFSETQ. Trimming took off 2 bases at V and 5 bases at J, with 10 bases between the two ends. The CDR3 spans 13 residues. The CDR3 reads CASSFLQGTEAFF. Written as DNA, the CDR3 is TGCGCCAGCAGCTTCCTCCAGGGAACTGAAGCTTTCTTT. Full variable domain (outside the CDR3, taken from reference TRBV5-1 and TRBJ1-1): KAGVTQTPRYLIKTRGQQVTLSCSPISGHRSVSWYQQTPGQGLQFLFEYFSETQRNKGNFPGRFSGRQFSNSRSEMNVSTLELGDSALYLCASSFLQGTEAFFGQGTRLTVV.

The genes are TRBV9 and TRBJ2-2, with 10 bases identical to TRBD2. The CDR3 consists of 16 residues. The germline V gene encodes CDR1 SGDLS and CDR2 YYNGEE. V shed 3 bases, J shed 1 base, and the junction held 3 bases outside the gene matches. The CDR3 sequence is CASSGGLAVNTGELFF. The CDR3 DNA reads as TGTGCCAGCAGCGGAGGACTAGCGGTGAACACCGGGGAGCTGTTTTTT. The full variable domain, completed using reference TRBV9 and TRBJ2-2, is DSGVTQTPKHLITATGQRVTLRCSPRSGDLSVYWYQQSLDQGLQFLIQYYNGEERAKGNILERFSAQQFPDLHSELNLSSLELGDSALYFCASSGGLAVNTGELFFGEGSRLTVL.

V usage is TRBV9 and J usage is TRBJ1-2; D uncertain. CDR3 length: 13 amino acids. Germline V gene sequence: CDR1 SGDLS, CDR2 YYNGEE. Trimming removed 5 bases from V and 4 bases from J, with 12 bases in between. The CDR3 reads CASSPDGLYGYTF. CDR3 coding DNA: TGTGCCAGCAGTCCGGACGGACTCTATGGCTACACCTTC.

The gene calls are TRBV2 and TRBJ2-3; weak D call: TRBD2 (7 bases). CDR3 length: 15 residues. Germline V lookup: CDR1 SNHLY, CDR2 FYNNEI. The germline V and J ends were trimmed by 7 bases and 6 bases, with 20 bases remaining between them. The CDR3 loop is CASTEGGAPFDTQYF. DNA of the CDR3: TGTGCCAGCACCGAAGGGGGGGCTCCTTTCGATACGCAGTATTTT.

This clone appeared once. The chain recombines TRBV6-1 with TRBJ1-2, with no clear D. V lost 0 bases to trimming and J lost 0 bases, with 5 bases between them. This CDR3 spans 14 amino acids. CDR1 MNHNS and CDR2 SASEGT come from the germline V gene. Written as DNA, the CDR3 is TGTGCCAGCAGTGAAGCTTTCTCTAACTATGGCTACACCTTC. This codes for CASSEAFSNYGYTF.

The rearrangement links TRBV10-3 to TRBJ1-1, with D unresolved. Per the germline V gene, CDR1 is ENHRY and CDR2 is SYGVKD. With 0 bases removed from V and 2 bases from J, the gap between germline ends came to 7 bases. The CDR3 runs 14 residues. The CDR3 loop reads CAISESRANTEAFF. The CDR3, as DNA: TGTGCCATCAGTGAGTCTCGGGCAAACACTGAAGCTTTCTTT.

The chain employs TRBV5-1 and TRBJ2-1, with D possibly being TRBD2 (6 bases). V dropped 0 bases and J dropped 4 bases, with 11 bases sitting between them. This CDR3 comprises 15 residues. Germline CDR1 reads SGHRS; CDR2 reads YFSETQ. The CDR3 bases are TGCGCCAGCAGCTTGGGGGCGGGGCCTTACAATGAGCAGTTCTTC. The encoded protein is CASSLGAGPYNEQFF.

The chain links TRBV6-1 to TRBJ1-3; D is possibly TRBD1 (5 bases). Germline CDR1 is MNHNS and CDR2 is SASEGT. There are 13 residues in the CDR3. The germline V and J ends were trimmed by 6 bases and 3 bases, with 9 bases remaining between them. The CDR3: CASSPGGGNTIYF. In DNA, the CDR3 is TGTGCCAGCAGCCCGGGGGGTGGAAACACCATATATTTT.

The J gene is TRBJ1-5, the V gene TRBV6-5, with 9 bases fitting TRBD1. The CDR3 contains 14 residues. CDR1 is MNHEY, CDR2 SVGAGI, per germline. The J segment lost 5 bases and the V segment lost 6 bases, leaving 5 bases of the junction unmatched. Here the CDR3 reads CASRRDRAYQPQHF. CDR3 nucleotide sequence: TGTGCCAGCAGGAGGGACAGGGCCTATCAGCCCCAGCATTTT.

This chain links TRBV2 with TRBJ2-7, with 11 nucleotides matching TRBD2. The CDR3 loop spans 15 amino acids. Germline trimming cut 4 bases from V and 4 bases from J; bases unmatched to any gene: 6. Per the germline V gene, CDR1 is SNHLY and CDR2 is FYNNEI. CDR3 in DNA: TGTGCCAGCAGTGCCTTAGCGGGGGGGCCTTACGAGCAGTACTTC. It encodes CASSALAGGPYEQYF.

CDR3 in amino acids: CAWSAPLAAGVSNEQFF. The DNA for the CDR3 is TGTGCCTGGAGTGCACCCCTGGCCGCGGGGGTGAGCAATGAGCAGTTCTTC. The chain employs TRBV30 and TRBJ2-1; 7 positions agree with TRBD2. The V gene end was trimmed by 1 base and the J gene end by 6 bases; junction bases not matched to a gene: 15. CDR3 size: 17 residues. Germline values: CDR1 GTSNPN, CDR2 SVGIG (reference sequence). Filled out from reference TRBV30 and TRBJ2-1, the complete variable domain reads SQTIHQWPATLVQPVGSPLSLECTVEGTSNPNLYWYRQAAGRGLQLLFYSVGIGQISSEVPQNLSASRPQDRQFILSSKKLLLSDSGFYLCAWSAPLAAGVSNEQFFGPGTRLTVL.

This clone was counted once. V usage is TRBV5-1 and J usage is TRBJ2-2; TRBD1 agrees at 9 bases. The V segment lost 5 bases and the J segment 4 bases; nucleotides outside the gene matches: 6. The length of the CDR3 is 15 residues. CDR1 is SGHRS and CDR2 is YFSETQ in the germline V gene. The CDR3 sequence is CASRDGTGFTGELFF. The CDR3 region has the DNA TGCGCCAGCAGAGACGGGACAGGGTTCACCGGGGAGCTGTTTTTT. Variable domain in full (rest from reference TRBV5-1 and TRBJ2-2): KAGVTQTPRYLIKTRGQQVTLSCSPISGHRSVSWYQQTPGQGLQFLFEYFSETQRNKGNFPGRFSGRQFSNSRSEMNVSTLELGDSALYLCASRDGTGFTGELFFGEGSRLTVL.

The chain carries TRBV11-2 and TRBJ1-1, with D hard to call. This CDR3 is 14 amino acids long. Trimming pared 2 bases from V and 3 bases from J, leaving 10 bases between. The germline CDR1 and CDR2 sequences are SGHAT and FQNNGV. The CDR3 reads CASSLRVEDTEAFF. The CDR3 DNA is TGTGCCAGCAGCTTAAGGGTTGAGGACACTGAAGCTTTCTTT.

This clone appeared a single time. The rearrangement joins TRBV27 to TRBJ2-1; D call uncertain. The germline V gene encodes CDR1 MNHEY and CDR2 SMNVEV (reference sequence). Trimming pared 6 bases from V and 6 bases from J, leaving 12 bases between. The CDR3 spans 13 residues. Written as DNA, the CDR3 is TGTGCCAGCAGGTCTCTAGTTGGCAATGAGCAGTTCTTC. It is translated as CASRSLVGNEQFF.

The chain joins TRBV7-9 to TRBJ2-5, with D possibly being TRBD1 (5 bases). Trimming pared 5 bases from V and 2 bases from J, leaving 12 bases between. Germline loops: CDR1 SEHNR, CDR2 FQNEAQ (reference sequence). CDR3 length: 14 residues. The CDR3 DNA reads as TGTGCCAGCAGCATCACAGGTTTTCAAGAGACCCAGTACTTC. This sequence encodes CASSITGFQETQYF.